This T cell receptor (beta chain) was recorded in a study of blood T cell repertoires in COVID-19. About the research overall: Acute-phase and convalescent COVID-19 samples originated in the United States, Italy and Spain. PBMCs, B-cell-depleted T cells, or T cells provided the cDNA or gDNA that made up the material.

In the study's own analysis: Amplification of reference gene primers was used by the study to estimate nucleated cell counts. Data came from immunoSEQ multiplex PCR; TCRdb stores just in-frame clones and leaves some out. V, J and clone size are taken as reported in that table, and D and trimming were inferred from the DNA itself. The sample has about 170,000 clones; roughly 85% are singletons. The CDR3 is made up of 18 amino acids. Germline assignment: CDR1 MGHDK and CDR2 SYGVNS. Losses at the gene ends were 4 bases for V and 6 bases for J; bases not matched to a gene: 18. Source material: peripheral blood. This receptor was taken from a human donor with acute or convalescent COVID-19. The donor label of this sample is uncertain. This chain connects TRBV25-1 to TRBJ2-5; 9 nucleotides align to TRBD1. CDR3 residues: CASSGPDRGFRGVQTQYF. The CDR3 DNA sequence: TGTGCCAGCAGTGGACCGGACAGGGGTTTTCGTGGTGTGCAGACCCAGTACTTC.